This TCR beta chain emerged from a study of cytomegalovirus exposure and HLA in healthy donors. On the study more broadly: Sequencing of 150 million to 200 million T cells in an earlier analysis found some 100 million unique TCR beta sequences.

The study ran its PCR with 60 Vbeta and 13 Jbeta primers. Profiling relied on immunoSEQ multiplex PCR, and the TCRdb table lists in-frame clones only, not all of them. The sample has roughly 100,000 clones; 70% to 85% are singletons. V was shortened by 7 bases and J by 3 bases, with 13 bases between the two germline ends. CDR3 length: 14 residues. Germline lookup yields CDR1 LNHDA and CDR2 SQIVND (reference sequence). Study conclusions and caveats: According to a later analysis, donors in an Asian-associated ancestry cluster reportedly had fewer N-insertions than the roughly 630-donor mean. Among TCR sequences, most were rare, though some public TCRs appeared in many donors. More than 15,000 TCR beta sequences were associated with HLA alleles at 0.05 false discovery rate in a later analysis.

This clone was observed a single time. What it recognizes is unknown. The sequencing sample was made of PBMCs. The chain couples TRBV19 to TRBJ1-5; D unresolved. The sequence was obtained from a woman aged 40 to 50 in good health and CMV-seronegative. The CDR3 sequence is CASTAGYYNQPQHF. DNA of the CDR3: TGTGCCAGTACGGCGGGCTACTACAATCAGCCCCAGCATTTT.